This TCR beta chain was identified during a study of post-analysis software for immune sequencing data. Germline V gene sequence: CDR1 ENHRY, CDR2 SYGVKD. This CDR3 spans 14 amino acids. The table lists this clonotype with a count of one. As yet, its antigen is unknown. Whole-study results and caveats: TRBV5-6, TRBV5-1 and TRBV20-1 were among five TRBV segments more frequent in patients than controls.

The library was made from cDNA and included unique molecular identifiers. From the PCR reads, TCRdb called clonotypes with MiXCR, one entry per CDR3 protein. The sample holds 650,000 to 850,000 distinct CDR3 sequences; around 42% are singletons and the top ten take 4.9%. The clonotype originates from a girl under 18 with multiple sclerosis. Sequencing was done on a sample of blood. V is TRBV10-3 and J is TRBJ2-5, with D perhaps TRBD1 (5 bases). The J call is doubtful: the DNA matches TRBJ2-7 better. In nucleotides, the CDR3 is TGTGCCATCAGGGCTGGGGCGATGGCCTACGAGCAGTACTTC. Its translation: CAIRAGAMAYEQYF.